The 24 T cell receptor beta chains below come from one sample, sequenced in a study of OX40 agonist ivuxolimab in advanced cancers. Only in-frame clones appear in the TCRdb table, and some are missing; sequencing was by immunoSEQ multiplex PCR. The sample lists 80,000 to 95,000 clones; roughly 89% were seen once. The material was CD4+ or CD8+ T cells sorted from blood, obtained in a trial of the OX40 agonist ivuxolimab. These receptors were collected from an adult with an advanced solid tumor such as melanoma, head and neck, liver or kidney cancer.

V gene TRBV18 combines with J gene TRBJ2-5; D remains unclear. The DNA end lines up better with TRBJ2-7; the J call may be wrong. In germline, CDR1 is KGHSH, CDR2 LQKENI. This CDR3 comprises 16 residues. The chain's CDR3 is CASSPSNLRWSYEQYF. CDR3 coding DNA: TGTGCCAGCTCACCCTCCAACCTCCGGTGGAGCTACGAGCAGTACTTC.

This chain joins TRBV5-1 and TRBJ2-2; D possibly corresponds to TRBD2 (6 bases). Trimming shortened V by 2 bases and J by 4 bases, and 12 bases separated the two germline ends. The CDR3 covers 15 residues. CDR1 SGHRS and CDR2 YFSETQ come from the germline V gene. CDR3 in DNA: TGCGCCAGCAGCTTTTTGCAGGGAGGCACCGGGGAGCTGTTTTTT. Encoded protein: CASSFLQGGTGELFF.

The rearrangement links TRBV5-4 to TRBJ2-3; D might be TRBD2 (6 bases). CDR1 and CDR2 (germline): SGHNT, YYREEE (reference sequence). The CDR3 is 14 amino acids. Trimming removed 0 bases at V and 6 bases at J, with 11 bases between. The CDR3 is CASSLVAVKDTQYF. The CDR3, as DNA: TGTGCCAGCAGCTTGGTAGCGGTCAAGGATACGCAGTATTTT.

The V call is TRBV5-1, the J call TRBJ2-2; no reliable D call. Trimming took 4 bases from V and 2 from J, leaving 3 bases between them. CDR3 length: 12 amino acids. Germline V gene lookup returns CDR1 SGHRS and CDR2 YFSETQ. In nucleotides, the CDR3 is TGCGCCAGCAGCCTTAACACCGGGGAGCTGTTTTTT. Its translation is CASSLNTGELFF.

The chain recombines TRBV28 with TRBJ1-2; no clear D. The CDR3 is made up of 12 amino acids. Per the germline V gene, CDR1 is MDHEN and CDR2 is SYDVKM. Between the trimmed V and J ends, which lost 6 bases and 0 bases, there was a span of 5 bases. As DNA, the CDR3 is TGTGCCAGCAGAGACCCTAACTATGGCTACACCTTC. It translates to CASRDPNYGYTF.

This rearrangement joins TRBV30 to TRBJ1-1; 8 positions match TRBD1. The ends lost 0 bases at V and 5 bases at J; junction bases unmatched: 5. Germline V gene lookup returns CDR1 GTSNPN and CDR2 SVGIG (reference sequence). The CDR3 totals 14 residues. DNA of the CDR3: TGTGCCTGGAGTGTAACAGGGGGTGGGACTGAAGCTTTCTTT. Translated, it gives CAWSVTGGGTEAFF.

This sequence joins TRBV7-3 and TRBJ2-2; no reliable D call. The length of the CDR3 is 16 residues. The germline gives CDR1 SGHTA, CDR2 FQGTGA. The V and J ends lost 5 bases and 3 bases respectively, with 16 bases between them. CDR3 nucleotide sequence: TGTGCCAGCAGCCCCAGAACCTCTATCGACACCGGGGAGCTGTTTTTT. Translation gives CASSPRTSIDTGELFF.

The chain is built from TRBV4-3 and TRBJ1-2; no definite D call. The V gene lost 4 bases and the J gene lost 1 base, with 7 bases spanning the gap. CDR1 is LGHNA and CDR2 is YSLEER in the germline V gene. CDR3 length: 13 amino acids. DNA for the CDR3: TGCGCCAGCAGCCCTCAGATTAACTATGGCTACACCTTC. Residues: CASSPQINYGYTF.

The chain uses TRBV5-1 and TRBJ1-1; weak D call: TRBD1 (5 bases). Germline CDR1 reads SGHRS; CDR2 reads YFSETQ. This CDR3 comprises 14 residues. The V end was cut by 4 bases, the J end by 8 bases, with 18 bases between. The CDR3 protein is CASSKHQGALEAFF. The CDR3 DNA is TGCGCCAGCAGCAAACACCAGGGCGCCCTCGAAGCTTTCTTT.

This chain uses TRBV4-3 with TRBJ1-6; D is unresolved. Germline values: CDR1 LGHNA, CDR2 YSLEER. The CDR3 is 15 residues long. The V and J ends lost 0 bases and 5 bases respectively, with 8 bases between them. CDR3 in DNA: TGCGCCAGCAGCCAAGATAGATATGATAATTCACCCCTCCACTTT. It yields the protein CASSQDRYDNSPLHF.

This clone was observed a handful of times. The chain is built from TRBV6-1 and TRBJ1-1; no clear D gene. Germline V gene lookup returns CDR1 MNHNS and CDR2 SASEGT. Trimming pared 2 bases from V and 9 bases from J, leaving 7 bases between. The CDR3 is 11 residues long. CDR3 residues: CASSENQKAFF. CDR3 DNA: TGTGCCAGCAGTGAAAATCAGAAAGCTTTCTTT.

The gene calls are TRBV28 and TRBJ1-5; 7 bases are shared with TRBD1. The CDR3 has 16 amino acids. Germline trimming cut 4 bases from V and 0 bases from J; bases unmatched to any gene: 6. Germline V lookup: CDR1 MDHEN, CDR2 SYDVKM. The CDR3 bases are TGTGCCAGCAGTTACGGGGGACAGCATAGCAATCAGCCCCAGCATTTT. Protein product: CASSYGGQHSNQPQHF.

The chain has TRBV4-1 and TRBJ2-5, with D possibly matching TRBD2 (5 bases). Germline-derived CDR1 and CDR2 are MGHRA and YSYEKL. V was trimmed by 0 bases and J by 4 bases, leaving 9 bases between them. The CDR3 runs 14 residues. This chain's CDR3 is CASSQEGGLETQYF. The DNA of the CDR3 is TGCGCCAGCAGCCAAGAGGGCGGGCTAGAGACCCAGTACTTC.

V gene TRBV5-1 combines with J gene TRBJ2-3; no clear D. V was shortened by 4 bases and J by 3 bases, with 15 bases between the two germline ends. The CDR3 has 15 amino acids. CDR1 is SGHRS, CDR2 YFSETQ, per germline. The CDR3 loop is CASSLGIGGTDTQYF. CDR3 DNA sequence: TGCGCCAGCAGCCTGGGGATAGGTGGGACAGATACGCAGTATTTT.

This sequence joins TRBV30 and TRBJ2-7, with D possibly matching TRBD1 (6 bases). The V gene's germline CDR1 is GTSNPN and CDR2 SVGIG (reference sequence). V dropped 5 bases and J dropped 2 bases, with 16 bases sitting between them. The CDR3 is 14 residues long. For the CDR3, the DNA is TGTGCCTGGGCTACAGGGATAGAACCCTACGAGCAGTACTTC. Amino acid sequence: CAWATGIEPYEQYF. The whole variable domain, filled in from reference TRBV30 and TRBJ2-7, reads SQTIHQWPATLVQPVGSPLSLECTVEGTSNPNLYWYRQAAGRGLQLLFYSVGIGQISSEVPQNLSASRPQDRQFILSSKKLLLSDSGFYLCAWATGIEPYEQYFGPGTRLTVT.

V gene TRBV18 combines with J gene TRBJ2-1, with 13 bases matching TRBD2. V lost 2 bases, J lost 4 bases, and 8 bases stayed unmatched. The V gene's germline CDR1 is KGHSH and CDR2 LQKENI. The CDR3 is made up of 18 amino acids. This CDR3 reads CASSPTSGGAKGYNEQFF. The CDR3, as DNA: TGTGCCAGCTCACCAACTAGCGGGGGGGCGAAAGGTTACAATGAGCAGTTCTTC.

This chain joins TRBV5-8 and TRBJ2-5; D is ambiguous. This CDR3 spans 13 amino acids. V was trimmed by 1 base and J by 4 bases, leaving 8 bases between them. CDR1 and CDR2 (germline): SGHTS, YDEGEE. DNA of the CDR3: TGTGCCAGCAGCTTGACGAGCGTAGAGACCCAGTACTTC. Its translation: CASSLTSVETQYF.

The V and J genes are TRBV7-9 and TRBJ2-5, with 8 bases matching TRBD1. The length of the CDR3 is 17 residues. V was pared by 2 bases and J by 0 bases, with 8 bases of the junction left unmatched. Per the germline V gene, CDR1 is SEHNR and CDR2 is FQNEAQ (reference sequence). In DNA form, the CDR3 reads TGTGCCAGCAGCTTAATCTGGGACAGGTGGTACCAAGAGACCCAGTACTTC. Amino acid sequence: CASSLIWDRWYQETQYF. Using reference TRBV7-9 and TRBJ2-5 for the parts outside the CDR3, the full variable domain is DTGVSQNPRHKITKRGQNVTFRCDPISEHNRLYWYRQTLGQGPEFLTYFQNEAQLEKSRLLSDRFSAERPKGSFSTLEIQRTEQGDSAMYLCASSLIWDRWYQETQYFGPGTRLLVL.

The chain carries TRBV29-1 and TRBJ2-3; 7 nucleotides match TRBD1. CDR1 is SQVTM, CDR2 ANQGSEA, per germline. The V segment lost 0 bases and the J segment 5 bases; nucleotides outside the gene matches: 5. CDR3 length equals 14 residues. The CDR3 bases are TGCAGCGTTGAAGAGAGGGCAGGGGGAGATACGCAGTATTTT. Translated, it gives CSVEERAGGDTQYF.

The V and J genes are TRBV7-3 and TRBJ2-2; 8 positions agree with TRBD1. This CDR3 is 15 amino acids long. V trimming: 9 bases; J trimming: 3 bases; junction bases outside the gene matches: 9. Germline V lookup: CDR1 SGHTA, CDR2 FQGTGA. CDR3 loop: CARTKDRGHTGELFF. The CDR3 coding sequence is TGTGCCAGGACCAAAGACAGGGGACACACCGGGGAGCTGTTTTTT. Full variable domain (remainder filled in from reference TRBV7-3 and TRBJ2-2): GAGVSQTPSNKVTEKGKYVELRCDPISGHTALYWYRQSLGQGPEFLIYFQGTGAADDSGLPNDRFFAVRPEGSVSTLKIQRTERGDSAVYLCARTKDRGHTGELFFGEGSRLTVL.

The V call is TRBV18, the J call TRBJ1-3; unclear D gene. In germline, CDR1 is KGHSH, CDR2 LQKENI. The germline V and J ends were trimmed by 1 base and 0 bases, with 13 bases remaining between them. This CDR3 contains 17 residues. CDR3 coding DNA: TGTGCCAGCTCACCACTGGACGGGCTTAGCTCTGGAAACACCATATATTTT. Translation: CASSPLDGLSSGNTIYF.

V is TRBV11-2 and J is TRBJ2-7, with 9 positions matching TRBD2. The ends lost 3 bases at V and 1 base at J; junction bases unmatched: 7. CDR1 is SGHAT and CDR2 is FQNNGV in the germline V gene. The CDR3 totals 16 residues. The CDR3 sequence is CASSLFSGLASYEQYF. CDR3 bases: TGTGCCAGCAGCTTGTTCTCGGGACTAGCTTCCTACGAGCAGTACTTC.

The chain combines TRBV5-1 with TRBJ2-2, with 10 bases lining up with TRBD1. V lost 4 bases, J lost 7 bases, and 16 bases stayed unmatched. CDR1 is SGHRS, CDR2 YFSETQ, per germline. The CDR3 is 18 amino acids. The CDR3 region is CASSILDRGRGVSGELFF. As DNA, the CDR3 is TGCGCCAGCAGCATCCTAGACAGGGGGCGCGGTGTAAGCGGGGAGCTGTTTTTT.

V gene TRBV5-8 combines with J gene TRBJ2-3, with 9 bases lining up with TRBD1. Germline CDR1 is SGHTS and CDR2 is YDEGEE. This CDR3 is 19 amino acids long. V dropped 5 bases and J dropped 0; count of bases not matched to a gene: 16. The CDR3 region has the DNA TGTGCCAGCAGTTTTACAGGGGGCTTCGAAATCGTCAGCACAGATACGCAGTATTTT. Protein product: CASSFTGGFEIVSTDTQYF.